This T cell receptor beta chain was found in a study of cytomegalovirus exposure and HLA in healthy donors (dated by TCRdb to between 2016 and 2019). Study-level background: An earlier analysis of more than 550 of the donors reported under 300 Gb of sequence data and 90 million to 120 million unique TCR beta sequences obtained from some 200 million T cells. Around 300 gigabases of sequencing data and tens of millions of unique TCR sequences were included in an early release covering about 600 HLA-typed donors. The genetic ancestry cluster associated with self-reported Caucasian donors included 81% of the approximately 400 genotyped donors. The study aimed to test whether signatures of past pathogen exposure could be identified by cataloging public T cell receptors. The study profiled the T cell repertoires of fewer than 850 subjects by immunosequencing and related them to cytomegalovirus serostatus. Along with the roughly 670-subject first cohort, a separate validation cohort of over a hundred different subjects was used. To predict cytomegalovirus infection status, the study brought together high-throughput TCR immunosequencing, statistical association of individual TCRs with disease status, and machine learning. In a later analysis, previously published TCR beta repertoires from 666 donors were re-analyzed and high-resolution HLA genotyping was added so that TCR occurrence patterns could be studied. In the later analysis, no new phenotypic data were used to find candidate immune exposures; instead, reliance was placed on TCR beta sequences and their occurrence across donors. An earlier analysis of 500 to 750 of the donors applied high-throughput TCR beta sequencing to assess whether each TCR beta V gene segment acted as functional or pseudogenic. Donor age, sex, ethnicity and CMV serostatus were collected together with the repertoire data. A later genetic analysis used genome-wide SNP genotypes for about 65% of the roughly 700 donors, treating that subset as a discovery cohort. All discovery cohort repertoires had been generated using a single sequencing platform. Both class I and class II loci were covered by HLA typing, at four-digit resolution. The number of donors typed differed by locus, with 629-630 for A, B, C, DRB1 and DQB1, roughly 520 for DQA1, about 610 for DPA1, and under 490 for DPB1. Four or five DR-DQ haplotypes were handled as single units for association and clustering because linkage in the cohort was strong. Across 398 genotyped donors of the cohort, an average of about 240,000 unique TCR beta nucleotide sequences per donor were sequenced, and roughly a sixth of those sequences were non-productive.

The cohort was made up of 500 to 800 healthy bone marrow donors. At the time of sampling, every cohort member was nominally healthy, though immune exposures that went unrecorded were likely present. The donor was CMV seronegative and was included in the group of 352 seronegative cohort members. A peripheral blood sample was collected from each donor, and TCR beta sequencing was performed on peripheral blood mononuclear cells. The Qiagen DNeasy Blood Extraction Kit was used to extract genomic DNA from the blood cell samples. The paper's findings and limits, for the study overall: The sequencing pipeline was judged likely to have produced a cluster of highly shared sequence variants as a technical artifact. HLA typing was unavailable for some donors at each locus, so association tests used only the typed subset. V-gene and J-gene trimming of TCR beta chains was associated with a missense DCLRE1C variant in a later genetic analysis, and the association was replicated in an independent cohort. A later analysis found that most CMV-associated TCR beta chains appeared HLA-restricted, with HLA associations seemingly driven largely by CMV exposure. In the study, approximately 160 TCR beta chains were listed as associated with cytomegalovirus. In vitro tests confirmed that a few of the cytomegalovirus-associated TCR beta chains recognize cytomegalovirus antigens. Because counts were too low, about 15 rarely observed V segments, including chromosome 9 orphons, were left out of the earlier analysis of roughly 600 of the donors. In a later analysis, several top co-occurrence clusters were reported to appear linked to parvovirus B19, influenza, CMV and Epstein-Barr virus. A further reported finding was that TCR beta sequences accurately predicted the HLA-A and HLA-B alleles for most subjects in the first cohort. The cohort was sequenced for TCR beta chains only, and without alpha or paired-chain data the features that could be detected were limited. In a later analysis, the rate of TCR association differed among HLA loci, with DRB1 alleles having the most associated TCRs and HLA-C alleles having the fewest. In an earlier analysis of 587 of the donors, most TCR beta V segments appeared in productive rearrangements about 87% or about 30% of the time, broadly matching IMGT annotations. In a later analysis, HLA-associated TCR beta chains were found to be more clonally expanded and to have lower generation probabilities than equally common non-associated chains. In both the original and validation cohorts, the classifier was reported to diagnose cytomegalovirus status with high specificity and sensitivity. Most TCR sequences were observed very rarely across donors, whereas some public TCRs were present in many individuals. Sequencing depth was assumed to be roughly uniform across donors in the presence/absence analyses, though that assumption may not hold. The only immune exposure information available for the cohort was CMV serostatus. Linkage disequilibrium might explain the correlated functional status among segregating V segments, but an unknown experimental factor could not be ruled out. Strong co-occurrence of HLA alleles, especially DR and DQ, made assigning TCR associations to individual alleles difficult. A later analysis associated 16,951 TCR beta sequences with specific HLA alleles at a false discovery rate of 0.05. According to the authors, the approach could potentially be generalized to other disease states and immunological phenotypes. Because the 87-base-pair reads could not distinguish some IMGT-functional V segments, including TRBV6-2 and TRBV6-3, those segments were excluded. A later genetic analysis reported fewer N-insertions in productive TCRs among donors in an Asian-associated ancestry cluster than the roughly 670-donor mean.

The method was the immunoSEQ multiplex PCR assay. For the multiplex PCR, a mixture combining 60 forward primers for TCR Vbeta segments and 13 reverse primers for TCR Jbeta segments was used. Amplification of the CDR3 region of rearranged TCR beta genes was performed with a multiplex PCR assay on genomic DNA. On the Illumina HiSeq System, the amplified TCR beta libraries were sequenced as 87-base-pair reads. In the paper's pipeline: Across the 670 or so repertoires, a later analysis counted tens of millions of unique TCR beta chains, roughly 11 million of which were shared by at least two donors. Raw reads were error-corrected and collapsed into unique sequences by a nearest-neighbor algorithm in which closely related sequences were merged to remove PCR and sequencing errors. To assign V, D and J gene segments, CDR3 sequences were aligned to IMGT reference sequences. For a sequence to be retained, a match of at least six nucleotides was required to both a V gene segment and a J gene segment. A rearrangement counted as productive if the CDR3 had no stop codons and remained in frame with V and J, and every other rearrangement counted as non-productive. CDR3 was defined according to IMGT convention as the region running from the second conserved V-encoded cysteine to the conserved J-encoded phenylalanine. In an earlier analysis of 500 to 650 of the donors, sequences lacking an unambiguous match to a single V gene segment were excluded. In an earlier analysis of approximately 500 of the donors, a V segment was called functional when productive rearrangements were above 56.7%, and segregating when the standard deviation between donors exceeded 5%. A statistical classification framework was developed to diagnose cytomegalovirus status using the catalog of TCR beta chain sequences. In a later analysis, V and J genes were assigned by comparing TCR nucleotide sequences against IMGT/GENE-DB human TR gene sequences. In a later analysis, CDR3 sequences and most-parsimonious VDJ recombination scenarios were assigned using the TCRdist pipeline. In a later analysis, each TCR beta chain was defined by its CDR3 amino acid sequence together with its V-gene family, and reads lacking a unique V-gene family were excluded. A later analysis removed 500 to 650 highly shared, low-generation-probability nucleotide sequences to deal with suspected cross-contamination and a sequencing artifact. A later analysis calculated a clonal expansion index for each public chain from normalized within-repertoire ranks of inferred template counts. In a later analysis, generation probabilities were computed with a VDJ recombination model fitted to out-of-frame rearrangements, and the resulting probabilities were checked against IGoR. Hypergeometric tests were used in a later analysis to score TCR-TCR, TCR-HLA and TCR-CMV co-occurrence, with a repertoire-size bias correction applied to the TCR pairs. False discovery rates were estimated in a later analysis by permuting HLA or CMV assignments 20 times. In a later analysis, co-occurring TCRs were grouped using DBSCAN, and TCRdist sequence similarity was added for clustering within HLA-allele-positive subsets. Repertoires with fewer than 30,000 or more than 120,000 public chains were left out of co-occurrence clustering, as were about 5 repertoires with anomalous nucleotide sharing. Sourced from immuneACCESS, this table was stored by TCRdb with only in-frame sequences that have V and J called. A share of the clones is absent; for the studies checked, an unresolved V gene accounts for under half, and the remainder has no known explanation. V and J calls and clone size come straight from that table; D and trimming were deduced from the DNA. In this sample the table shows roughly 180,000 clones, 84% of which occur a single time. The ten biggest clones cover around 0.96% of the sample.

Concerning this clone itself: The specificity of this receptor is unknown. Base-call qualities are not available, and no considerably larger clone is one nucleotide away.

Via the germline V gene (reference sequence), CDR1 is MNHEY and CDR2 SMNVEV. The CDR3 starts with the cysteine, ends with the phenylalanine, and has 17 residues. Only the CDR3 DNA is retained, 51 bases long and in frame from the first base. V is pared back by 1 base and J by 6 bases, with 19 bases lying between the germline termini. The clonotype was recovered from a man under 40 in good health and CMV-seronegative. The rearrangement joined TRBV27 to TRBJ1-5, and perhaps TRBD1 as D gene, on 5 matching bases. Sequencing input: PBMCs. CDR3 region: CASSLWAGSGGGQPQHF. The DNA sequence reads TGTGCCAGCAGTTTATGGGCAGGGTCGGGGGGGGGTCAGCCCCAGCATTTT.